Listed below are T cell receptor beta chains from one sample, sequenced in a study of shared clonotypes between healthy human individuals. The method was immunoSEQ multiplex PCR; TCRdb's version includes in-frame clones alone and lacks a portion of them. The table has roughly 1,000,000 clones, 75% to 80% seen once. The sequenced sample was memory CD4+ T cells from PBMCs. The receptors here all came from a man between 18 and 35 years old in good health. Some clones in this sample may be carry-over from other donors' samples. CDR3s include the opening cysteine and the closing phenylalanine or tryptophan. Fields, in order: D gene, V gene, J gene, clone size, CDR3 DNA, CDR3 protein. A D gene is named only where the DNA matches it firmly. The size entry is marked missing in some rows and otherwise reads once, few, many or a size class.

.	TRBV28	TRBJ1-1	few	TGTGCCAGCAGTCCCTGGGCAGATGAAGCTTTCTTT	CASSPWADEAFF
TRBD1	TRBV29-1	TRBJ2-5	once	TGCAGCGTGCAGGGGGCCCAAGAGACCCAGTACTTC	CSVQGAQETQYF
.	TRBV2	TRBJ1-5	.	TGTGCCAGCAGTGCCCTAGGTAGCAATCAGCCCCAGCATTTT	CASSALGSNQPQHF
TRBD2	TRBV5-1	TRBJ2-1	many	TGCGCCAGCAGCCCGCGAATACTAGCGGGAACCTCCTACAATGAGCAGTTCTTC	CASSPRILAGTSYNEQFF
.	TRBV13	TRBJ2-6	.	TGTGCCAGCAGCTTAATACGAATCTCCGGCTCTGGGGCCAACGTCCTGACTTTC	CASSLIRISGSGANVLTF
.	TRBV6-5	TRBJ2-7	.	TGTGCCAGCAGTTACCGCCGCGCCGACTCCTACGAGCAGTACTTC	CASSYRRADSYEQYF
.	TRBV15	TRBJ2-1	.	TGTGCCACCAGCAAAGGGGAGTTGGAGCAGTTCTTC	CATSKGELEQFF
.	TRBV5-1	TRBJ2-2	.	TGCGCCAGCAGCTTCATCACGGGGAACACCGGGGAGCTGTTTTTT	CASSFITGNTGELFF
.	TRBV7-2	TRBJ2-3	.	TGTGCCAGCAGTTCGCGAACCACAGATACGCAGTATTTT	CASSSRTTDTQYF
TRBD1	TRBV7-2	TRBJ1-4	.	TGTGCCAGCAGCTTAGCCCCCGGGAGGGGGCAGTATGGGGCCCTGAATGAAAAACTGTTTTTT	CASSLAPGRGQYGALNEKLFF
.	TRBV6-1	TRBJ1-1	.	TGTGCCAGCTTACGTGGGATGATCAGGGGCACTGAAGCTTTCTTT	CASLRGMIRGTEAFF
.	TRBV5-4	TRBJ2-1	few	TGTGCCAGCAGCTTGTGGGATTACAATGAGCAGTTCTTC	CASSLWDYNEQFF
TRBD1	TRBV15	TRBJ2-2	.	TGTGCCACCAGCAGAGCATCCGGACAGGCAACGAACACCGGGGAGCTGTTTTTT	CATSRASGQATNTGELFF
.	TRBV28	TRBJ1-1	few	TGTGCCAGCAGTTGGGGCAGGGCCTTGAACACTGAAGCTTTCTTT	CASSWGRALNTEAFF
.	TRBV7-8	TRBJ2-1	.	TGTGCCAGCAGCTTAGGCCGGGACCGCTACAATGAGCAGTTCTTC	CASSLGRDRYNEQFF
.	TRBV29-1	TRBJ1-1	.	TGCAGCGTTTACCGGGGGCTGTCGAACACCGAAGCTTTCTTT	CSVYRGLSNTEAFF
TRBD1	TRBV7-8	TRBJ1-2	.	TGTGCCAGCAGCTTGGGGACAGCTAACTATGGCTACACCTTC	CASSLGTANYGYTF
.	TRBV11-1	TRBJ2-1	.	TGTGCCAGCAGCACAAATAGCGATGAGCAGTTCTTC	CASSTNSDEQFF
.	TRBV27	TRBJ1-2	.	TGTGCCAGCACATCCCGTCTCGACTCTGGCTACACCTTC	CASTSRLDSGYTF
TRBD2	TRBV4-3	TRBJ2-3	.	TGCGCCAGCAGCCAAGACCCCCCTAGCGGGAGACCAGATACGCAGTATTTT	CASSQDPPSGRPDTQYF
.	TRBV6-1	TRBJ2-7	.	TGTGCCAGCAAGAAGGGATTGAGCTCCTACGAGCAGTACTTC	CASKKGLSSYEQYF
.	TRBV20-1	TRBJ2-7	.	TGCAGTGCAGGCCTAGGGGACGAGCAGTACTTC	CSAGLGDEQYF
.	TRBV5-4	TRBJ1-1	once	TGTGCCAGCAGCTTAGGGACATACTACACTGAAGCTTTCTTT	CASSLGTYYTEAFF
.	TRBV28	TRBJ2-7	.	TGTGCCAGCAGTTGGGGATCTCCCTACGAGCAGTACTTC	CASSWGSPYEQYF
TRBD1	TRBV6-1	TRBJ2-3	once	TGTGCCAGCAGTGAATTTGGGCAGGGGGCTGAAGATACGCAGTATTTT	CASSEFGQGAEDTQYF
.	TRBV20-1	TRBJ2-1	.	TGCAGTGCTAGGCCCGACATTTGGCAGTTCTTC	CSARPDIWQFF
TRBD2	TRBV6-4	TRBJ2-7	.	TGTGCCAGCAGTGACTCTTATATTCGGCTTCTAGCGGGGGCCTACCACGAGCAGTACTTC	CASSDSYIRLLAGAYHEQYF
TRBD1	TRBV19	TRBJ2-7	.	TGTGCCAGTAGTATTGGGACAGGACCCTACGAGCAGTACTTC	CASSIGTGPYEQYF
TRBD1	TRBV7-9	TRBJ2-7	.	TGTGCCAGCAGCTCACAGGGGAGTGAGCAGTACTTC	CASSSQGSEQYF
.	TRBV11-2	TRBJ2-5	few	TGTGCCAGCAGCCCAGGACAGTTTGGGCTGGGGCAAGAGACCCAGTACTTC	CASSPGQFGLGQETQYF
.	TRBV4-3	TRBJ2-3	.	TGCGCCAGCAGCCAAGGCCTAGCCAAACGCTCGTATTTT	CASSQGLAKRSYF
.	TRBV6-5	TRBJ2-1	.	TGTGCCAGAGTACCGGGACTTGTCAACTACAATGAGCAGTTCTTC	CARVPGLVNYNEQFF
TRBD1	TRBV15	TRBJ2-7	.	TGTGCCACCAGCAGAGGGGGGTTTACCGGGACAGGGACCTACGAGCAGTACTTC	CATSRGGFTGTGTYEQYF
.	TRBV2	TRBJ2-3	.	TGTGCCAGCAGTGAACGGGACACCTTTACGCAGTATTTT	CASSERDTFTQYF
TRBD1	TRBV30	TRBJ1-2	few	TGTGCCTGGAGCGAAAGGACAGGGCTAGGCTACACCTTC	CAWSERTGLGYTF